Many counts were recorded for the clone carrying this TCR beta chain. As yet, its antigen is unknown. These data come from a study of T cell repertoires in cytomegalovirus infection. The wider study: Both recently identified HLA-C-restricted and well-studied HLA-B-restricted CMV epitopes were used in the study. From public TCR beta signatures came an indication of both CMV infection and matching HLA type.

Via MiXCR, TCRdb re-called the reads, giving one row per CDR3 protein. The data contain 700,000 to 900,000 distinct CDR3 sequences, approximately 32% of them singletons. Study outcomes and limitations: There were carriers of CMV plus the relevant HLA, and cumulative public TCR beta family frequency identified them.

Germline assignment: CDR1 SGHTA and CDR2 FQGNSA. This CDR3 comprises 15 residues. V shed 5 bases and J 7 bases; nucleotides not matched to a gene: 6. This clonotype was obtained from a human donor in good health (CMV status not recorded). Some clones in this sample may be carry-over from other donors' samples. The sequences come from cultured CD8+ T cells from PBMCs, collected from culture after CMV antigen stimulation. The chain is built from TRBV7-2 and TRBJ1-6; TRBD1 matches at 9 bases. CDR3 in amino acids: CASSETGGNNSPLHF. CDR3 bases: TGTGCCAGCAGCGAGACAGGGGGTAACAATTCACCCCTCCACTTT.